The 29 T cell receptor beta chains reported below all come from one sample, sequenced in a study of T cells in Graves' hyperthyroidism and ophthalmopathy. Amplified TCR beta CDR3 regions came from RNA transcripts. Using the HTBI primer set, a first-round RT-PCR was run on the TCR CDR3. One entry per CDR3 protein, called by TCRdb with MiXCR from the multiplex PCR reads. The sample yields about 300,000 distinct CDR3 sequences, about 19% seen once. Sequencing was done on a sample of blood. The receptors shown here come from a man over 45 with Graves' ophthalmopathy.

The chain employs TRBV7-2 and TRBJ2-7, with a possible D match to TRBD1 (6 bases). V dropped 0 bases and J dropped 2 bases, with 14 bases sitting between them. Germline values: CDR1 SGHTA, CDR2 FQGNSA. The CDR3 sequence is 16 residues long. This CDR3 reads CASSLASGGGTYEQYF. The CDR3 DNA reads TGTGCCAGCAGCTTAGCTTCTGGGGGCGGAACCTACGAGCAGTACTTC.

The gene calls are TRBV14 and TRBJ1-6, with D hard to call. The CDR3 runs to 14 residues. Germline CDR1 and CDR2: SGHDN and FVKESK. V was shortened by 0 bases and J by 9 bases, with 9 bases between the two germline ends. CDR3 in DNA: TGTGCCAGCAGCCAAGATACAAGGGCTTCACCCCTCCACTTT. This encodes CASSQDTRASPLHF. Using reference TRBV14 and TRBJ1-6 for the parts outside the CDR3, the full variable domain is EAGVTQFPSHSVIEKGQTVTLRCDPISGHDNLYWYRRVMGKEIKFLLHFVKESKQDESGMPNNRFLAERTGGTYSTLKVQPAELEDSGVYFCASSQDTRASPLHFGNGTRLTVT.

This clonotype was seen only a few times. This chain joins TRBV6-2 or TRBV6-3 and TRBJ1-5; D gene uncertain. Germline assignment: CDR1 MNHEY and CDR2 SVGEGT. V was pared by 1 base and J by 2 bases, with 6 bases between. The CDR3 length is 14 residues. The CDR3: CASSYLGGNQPQHF. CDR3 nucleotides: TGTGCCAGCAGTTACTTGGGCGGCAATCAGCCCCAGCATTTT.

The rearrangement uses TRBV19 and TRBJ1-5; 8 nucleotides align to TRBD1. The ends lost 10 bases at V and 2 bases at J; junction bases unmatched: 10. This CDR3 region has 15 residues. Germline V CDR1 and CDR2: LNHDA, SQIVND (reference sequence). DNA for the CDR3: TGTGCCACCGGACAGGGAATTGTGCGCAATCAGCCCCAGCATTTT. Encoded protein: CATGQGIVRNQPQHF.

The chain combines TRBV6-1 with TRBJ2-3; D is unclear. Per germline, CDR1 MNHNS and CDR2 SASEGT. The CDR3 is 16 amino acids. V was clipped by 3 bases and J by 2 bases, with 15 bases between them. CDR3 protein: CASSDFGKSNTDTQYF. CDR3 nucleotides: TGTGCCAGCAGTGATTTCGGAAAGTCCAACACAGATACGCAGTATTTT.

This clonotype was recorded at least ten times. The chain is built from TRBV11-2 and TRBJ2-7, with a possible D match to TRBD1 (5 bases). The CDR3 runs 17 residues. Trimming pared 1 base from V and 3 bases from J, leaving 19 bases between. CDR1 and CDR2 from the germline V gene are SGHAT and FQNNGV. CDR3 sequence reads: CASSLGVWGRSNYEQYF. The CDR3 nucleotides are TGTGCCAGCAGCTTAGGGGTCTGGGGCAGGTCCAACTACGAGCAGTACTTC.

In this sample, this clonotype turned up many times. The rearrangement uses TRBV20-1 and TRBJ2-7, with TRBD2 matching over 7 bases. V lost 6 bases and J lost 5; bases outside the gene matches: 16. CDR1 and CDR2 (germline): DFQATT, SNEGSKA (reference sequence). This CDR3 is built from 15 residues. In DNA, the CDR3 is TGCAGTGCCCAATTAGGACTAGTCGCATCCGACGAGCAGTACTTC. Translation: CSAQLGLVASDEQYF.

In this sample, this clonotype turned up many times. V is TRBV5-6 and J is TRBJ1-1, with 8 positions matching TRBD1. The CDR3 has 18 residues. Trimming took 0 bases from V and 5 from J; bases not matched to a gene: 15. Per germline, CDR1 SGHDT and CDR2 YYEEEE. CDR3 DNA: TGTGCCAGCAGCTTGGCGGGGGGGGCAGGGGGCGCGAGAACTGAAGCTTTCTTT. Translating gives CASSLAGGAGGARTEAFF.

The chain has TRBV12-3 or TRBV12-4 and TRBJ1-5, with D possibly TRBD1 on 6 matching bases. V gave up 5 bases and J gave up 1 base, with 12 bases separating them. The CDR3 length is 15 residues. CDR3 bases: TGTGCCAGCAGTGAAGGGGGAGGCAGCAATCAGCCCCAGCATTTT. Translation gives CASSEGGGSNQPQHF.

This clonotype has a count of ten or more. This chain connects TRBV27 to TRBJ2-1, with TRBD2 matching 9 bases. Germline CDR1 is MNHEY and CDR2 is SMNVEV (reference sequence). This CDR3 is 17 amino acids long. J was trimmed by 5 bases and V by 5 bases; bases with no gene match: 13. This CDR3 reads CASSLLPGLAIDNEQFF. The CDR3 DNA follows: TGTGCCAGCAGTCTATTACCGGGACTAGCAATCGACAATGAGCAGTTCTTC.

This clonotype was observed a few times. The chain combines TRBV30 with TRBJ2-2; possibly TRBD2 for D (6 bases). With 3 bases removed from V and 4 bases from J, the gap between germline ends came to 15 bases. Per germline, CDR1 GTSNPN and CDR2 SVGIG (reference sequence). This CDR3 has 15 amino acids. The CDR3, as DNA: TGTGCCTGGAGCGTAGGCGGGATAAGCACCGGGGAGCTGTTTTTT. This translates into CAWSVGGISTGELFF.

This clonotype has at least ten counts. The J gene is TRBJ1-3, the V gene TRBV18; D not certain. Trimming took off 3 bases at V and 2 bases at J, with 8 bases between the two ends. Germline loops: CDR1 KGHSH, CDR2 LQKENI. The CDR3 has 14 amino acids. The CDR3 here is CASSPANPGNTIYF. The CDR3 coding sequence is TGTGCCAGCTCACCTGCTAACCCTGGAAACACCATATATTTT.

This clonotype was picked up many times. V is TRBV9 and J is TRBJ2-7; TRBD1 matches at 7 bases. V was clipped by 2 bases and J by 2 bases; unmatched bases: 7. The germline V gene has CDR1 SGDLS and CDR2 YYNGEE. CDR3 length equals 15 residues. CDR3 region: CASSVDRDPTYEQYF. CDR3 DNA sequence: TGTGCCAGCAGCGTCGACAGGGATCCCACCTACGAGCAGTACTTC.

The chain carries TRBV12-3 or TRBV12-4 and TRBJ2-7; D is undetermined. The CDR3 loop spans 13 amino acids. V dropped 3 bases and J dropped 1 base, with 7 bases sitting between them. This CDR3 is CASSFVQSYEQYF. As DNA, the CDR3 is TGTGCCAGCAGTTTCGTCCAGTCCTACGAGCAGTACTTC.

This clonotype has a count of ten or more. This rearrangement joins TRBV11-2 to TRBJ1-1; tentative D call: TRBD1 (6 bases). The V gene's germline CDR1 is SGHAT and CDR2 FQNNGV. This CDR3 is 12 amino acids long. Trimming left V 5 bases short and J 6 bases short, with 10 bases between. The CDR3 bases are TGTGCCAGCAGCACCCAGGGGCCTGAAGCTTTCTTT. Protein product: CASSTQGPEAFF.

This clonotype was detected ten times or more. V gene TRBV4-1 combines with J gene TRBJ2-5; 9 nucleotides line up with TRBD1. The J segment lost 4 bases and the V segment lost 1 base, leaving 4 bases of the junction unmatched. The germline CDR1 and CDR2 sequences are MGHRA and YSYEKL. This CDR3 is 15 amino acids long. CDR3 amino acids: CASSQGQGGLETQYF. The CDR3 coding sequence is TGCGCCAGCAGCCAAGGACAGGGGGGCTTAGAGACCCAGTACTTC.

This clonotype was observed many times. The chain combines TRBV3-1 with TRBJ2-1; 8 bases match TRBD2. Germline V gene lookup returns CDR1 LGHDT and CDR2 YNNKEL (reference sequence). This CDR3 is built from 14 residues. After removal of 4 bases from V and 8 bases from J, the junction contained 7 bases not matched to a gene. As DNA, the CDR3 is TGTGCCAGCAGCCTGAGCGGGAGCTTGCATGAGCAGTTCTTC. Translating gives CASSLSGSLHEQFF.

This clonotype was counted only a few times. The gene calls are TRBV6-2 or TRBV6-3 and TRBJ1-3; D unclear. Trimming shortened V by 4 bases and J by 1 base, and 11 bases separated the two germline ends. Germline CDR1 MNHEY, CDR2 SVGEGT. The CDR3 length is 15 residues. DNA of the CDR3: TGTGCCAGCAGTTTCGGGGTTGGTTCTGGAAACACCATATATTTT. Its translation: CASSFGVGSGNTIYF.

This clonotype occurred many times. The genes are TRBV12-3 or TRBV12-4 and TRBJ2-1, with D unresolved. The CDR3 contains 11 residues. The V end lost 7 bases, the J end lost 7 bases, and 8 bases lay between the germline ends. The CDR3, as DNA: TGTGCCAGCACCCTCTCTAATGAGCAGTTCTTC. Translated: CASTLSNEQFF.

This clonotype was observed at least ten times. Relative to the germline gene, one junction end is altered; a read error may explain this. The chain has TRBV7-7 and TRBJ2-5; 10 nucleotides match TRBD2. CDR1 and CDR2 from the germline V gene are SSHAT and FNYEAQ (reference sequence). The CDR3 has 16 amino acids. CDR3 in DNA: TGTGCTAGCAGCCCTGGGACTAGCGTCCCCGGGGAGACCCAGTACTTC. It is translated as CASSPGTSVPGETQYF.

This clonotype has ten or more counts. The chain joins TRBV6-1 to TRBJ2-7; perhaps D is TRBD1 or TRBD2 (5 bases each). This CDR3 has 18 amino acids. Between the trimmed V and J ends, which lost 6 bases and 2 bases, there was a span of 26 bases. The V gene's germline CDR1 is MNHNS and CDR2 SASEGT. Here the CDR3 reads CASSALPGRTDTPYEQYF. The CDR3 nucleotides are TGTGCCAGCAGCGCCCTCCCGGGACGGACGGATACTCCCTACGAGCAGTACTTC.

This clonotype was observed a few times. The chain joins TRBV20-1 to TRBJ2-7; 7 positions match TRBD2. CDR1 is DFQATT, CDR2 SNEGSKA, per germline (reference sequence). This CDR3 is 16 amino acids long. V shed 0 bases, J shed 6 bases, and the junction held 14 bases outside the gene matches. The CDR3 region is CSARDPRGGSSLEQYF. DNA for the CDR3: TGCAGTGCTAGAGATCCCCGTGGCGGGAGCTCCCTCGAGCAGTACTTC.

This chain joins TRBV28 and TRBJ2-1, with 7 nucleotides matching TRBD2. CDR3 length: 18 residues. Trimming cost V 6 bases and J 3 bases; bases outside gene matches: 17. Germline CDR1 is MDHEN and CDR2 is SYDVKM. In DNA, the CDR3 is TGTGCCAGCAGCCCAGGGATGGCTAGCGGAGATCTCTACAATGAGCAGTTCTTC. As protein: CASSPGMASGDLYNEQFF.

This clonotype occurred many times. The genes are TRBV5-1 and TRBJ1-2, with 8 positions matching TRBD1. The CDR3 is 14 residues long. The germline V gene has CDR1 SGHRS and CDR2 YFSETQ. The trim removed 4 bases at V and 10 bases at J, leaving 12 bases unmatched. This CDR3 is CASSPGQGRLVYTF. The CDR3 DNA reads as TGCGCCAGCAGCCCCGGACAGGGTAGGCTAGTCTACACCTTC.

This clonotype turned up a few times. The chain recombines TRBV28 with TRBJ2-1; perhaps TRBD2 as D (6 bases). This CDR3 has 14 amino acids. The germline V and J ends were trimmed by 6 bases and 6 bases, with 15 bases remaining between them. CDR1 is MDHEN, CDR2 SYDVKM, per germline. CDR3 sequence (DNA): TGTGCCAGCAGCCATCCGGGACTGGGCAATGAGCAGTTCTTC. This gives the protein CASSHPGLGNEQFF.

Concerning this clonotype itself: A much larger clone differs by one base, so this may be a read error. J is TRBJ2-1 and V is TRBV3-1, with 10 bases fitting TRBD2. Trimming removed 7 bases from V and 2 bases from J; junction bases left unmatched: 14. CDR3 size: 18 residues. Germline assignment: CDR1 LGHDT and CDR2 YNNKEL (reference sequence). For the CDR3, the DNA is TGTGCCAGCACCTCTGGGGCTAGCGGGAGCTCGCCCTACAATGAGCAGTTCTTC. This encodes CASTSGASGSSPYNEQFF.

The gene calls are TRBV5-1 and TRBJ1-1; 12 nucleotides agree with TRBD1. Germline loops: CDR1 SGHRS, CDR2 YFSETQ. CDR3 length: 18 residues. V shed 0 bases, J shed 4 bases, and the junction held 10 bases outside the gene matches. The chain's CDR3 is CASSLAGQGAIGATEAFF. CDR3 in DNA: TGCGCCAGCAGCTTGGCGGGACAGGGGGCGATAGGAGCCACTGAAGCTTTCTTT.

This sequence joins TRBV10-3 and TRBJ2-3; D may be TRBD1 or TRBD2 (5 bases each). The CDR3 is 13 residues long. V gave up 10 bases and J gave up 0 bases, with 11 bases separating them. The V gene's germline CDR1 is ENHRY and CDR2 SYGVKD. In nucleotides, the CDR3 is TGTGCCACTGGGACCGCTAGCACAGATACGCAGTATTTT. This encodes CATGTASTDTQYF.

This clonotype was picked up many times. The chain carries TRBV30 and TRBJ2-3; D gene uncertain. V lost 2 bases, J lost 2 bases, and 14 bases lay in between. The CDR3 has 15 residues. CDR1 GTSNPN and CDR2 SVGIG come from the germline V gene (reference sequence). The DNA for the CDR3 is TGTGCCTGGAGTATACAGTACCCTCACACAGATACGCAGTATTTT. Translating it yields CAWSIQYPHTDTQYF.